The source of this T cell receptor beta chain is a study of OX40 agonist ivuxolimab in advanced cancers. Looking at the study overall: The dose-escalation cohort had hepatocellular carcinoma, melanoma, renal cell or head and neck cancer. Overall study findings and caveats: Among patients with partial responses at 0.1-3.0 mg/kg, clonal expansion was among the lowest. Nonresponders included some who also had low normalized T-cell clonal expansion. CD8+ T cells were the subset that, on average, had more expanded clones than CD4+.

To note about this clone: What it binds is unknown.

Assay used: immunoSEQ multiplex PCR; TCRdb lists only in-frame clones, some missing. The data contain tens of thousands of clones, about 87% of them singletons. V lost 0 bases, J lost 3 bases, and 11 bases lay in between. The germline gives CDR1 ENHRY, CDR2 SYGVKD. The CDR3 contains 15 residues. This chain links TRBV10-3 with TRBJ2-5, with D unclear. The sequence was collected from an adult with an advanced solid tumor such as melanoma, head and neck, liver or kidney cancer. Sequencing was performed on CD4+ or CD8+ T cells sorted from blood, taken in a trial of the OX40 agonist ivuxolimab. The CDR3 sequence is CAISESVGQKETQYF. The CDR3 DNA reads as TGTGCCATCAGTGAGTCGGTAGGCCAGAAAGAGACCCAGTACTTC.